This TCR beta chain came from a study of CD8+ T cells in alopecia areata. On this clone itself: Its antigen remains unidentified.

Once RNA had been extracted, it was reverse transcribed into cDNA to act as the sequencing template. TCRdb keeps only in-frame clones here, not all; method: immunoSEQ multiplex PCR. The sample holds a few hundred thousand clones, around two fifths seen once. Treatment: oral pan-JAK inhibitor, 5-10 mg twice daily. V was pared by 4 bases and J by 7 bases, with 11 bases of the junction left unmatched. Germline CDR1 SEHNR, CDR2 FQNEAQ (reference sequence). This CDR3 has 15 amino acids. Study-wide results and caveats: Sequence data from scalp samples additionally include resident alphabeta T cells of normal skin.

The genes are TRBV7-9 and TRBJ1-2; 8 bases align to TRBD1. Sequencing was performed on CD4+ T cells sorted from blood, taken at approximately week 30, from a patient treated with tofacitinib. The receptor was isolated from a human donor with alopecia areata. The CDR3 region is CASSSAHRGGFGYTF. For the CDR3, the DNA is TGTGCCAGCAGCTCGGCCCACAGGGGGGGATTTGGCTACACCTTC.